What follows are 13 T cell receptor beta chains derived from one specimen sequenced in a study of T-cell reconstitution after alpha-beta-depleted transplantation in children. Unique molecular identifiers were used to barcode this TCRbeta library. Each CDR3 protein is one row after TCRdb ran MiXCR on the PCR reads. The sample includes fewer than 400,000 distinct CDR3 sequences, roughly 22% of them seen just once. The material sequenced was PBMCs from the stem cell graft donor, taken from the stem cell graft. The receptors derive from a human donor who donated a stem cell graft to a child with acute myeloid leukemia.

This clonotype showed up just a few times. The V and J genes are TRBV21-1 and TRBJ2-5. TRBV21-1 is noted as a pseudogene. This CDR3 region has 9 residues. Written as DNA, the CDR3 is TGTGCCAGCAGCGAGACCCAGTACTTC. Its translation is CASSETQYF.

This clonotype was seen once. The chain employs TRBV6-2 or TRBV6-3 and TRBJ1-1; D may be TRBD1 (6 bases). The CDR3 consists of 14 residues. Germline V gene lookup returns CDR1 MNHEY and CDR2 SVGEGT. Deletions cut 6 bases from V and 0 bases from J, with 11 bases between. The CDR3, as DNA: TGTGCCAGCAGCCAGGACAGCATGAACACTGAAGCTTTCTTT. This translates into CASSQDSMNTEAFF.

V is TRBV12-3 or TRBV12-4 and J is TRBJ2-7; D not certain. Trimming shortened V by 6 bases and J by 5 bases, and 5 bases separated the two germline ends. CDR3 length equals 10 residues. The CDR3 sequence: CASSRDEQYF. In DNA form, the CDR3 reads TGTGCCAGCAGCCGGGACGAGCAGTACTTC.

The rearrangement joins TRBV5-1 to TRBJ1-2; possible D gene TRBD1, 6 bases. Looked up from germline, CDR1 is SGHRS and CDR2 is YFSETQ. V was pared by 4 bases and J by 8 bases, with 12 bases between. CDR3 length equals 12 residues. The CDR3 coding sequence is TGCGCCAGCAGCCTTGCAGGGGACGGCTACACCTTC. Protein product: CASSLAGDGYTF.

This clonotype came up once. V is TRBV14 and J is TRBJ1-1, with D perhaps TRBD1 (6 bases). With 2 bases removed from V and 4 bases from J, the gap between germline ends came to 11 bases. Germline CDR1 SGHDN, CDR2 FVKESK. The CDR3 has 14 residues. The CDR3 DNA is TGTGCCAGCAGCCAAAGGAGGGGGGCCACTGAAGCTTTCTTT. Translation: CASSQRRGATEAFF. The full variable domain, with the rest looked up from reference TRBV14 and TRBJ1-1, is EAGVTQFPSHSVIEKGQTVTLRCDPISGHDNLYWYRRVMGKEIKFLLHFVKESKQDESGMPNNRFLAERTGGTYSTLKVQPAELEDSGVYFCASSQRRGATEAFFGQGTRLTVV.

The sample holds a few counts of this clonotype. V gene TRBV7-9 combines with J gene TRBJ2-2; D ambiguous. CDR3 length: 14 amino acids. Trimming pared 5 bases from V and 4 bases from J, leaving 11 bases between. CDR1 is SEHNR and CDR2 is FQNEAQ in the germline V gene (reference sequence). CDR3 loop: CASSARVGTGELFF. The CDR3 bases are TGTGCCAGCAGCGCCCGAGTCGGCACCGGGGAGCTGTTTTTT.

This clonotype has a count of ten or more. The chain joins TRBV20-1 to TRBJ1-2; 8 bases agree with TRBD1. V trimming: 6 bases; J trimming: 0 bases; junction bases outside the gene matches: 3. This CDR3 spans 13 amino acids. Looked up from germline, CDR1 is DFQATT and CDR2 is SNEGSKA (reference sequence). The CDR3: CSATDRANYGYTF. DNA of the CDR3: TGCAGTGCAACGGACAGGGCTAACTATGGCTACACCTTC.

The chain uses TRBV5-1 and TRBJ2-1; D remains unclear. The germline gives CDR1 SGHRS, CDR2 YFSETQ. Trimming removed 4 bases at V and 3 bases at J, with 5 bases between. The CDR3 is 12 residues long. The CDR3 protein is CASSVDYNEQFF. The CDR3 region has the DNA TGCGCCAGCAGCGTAGACTACAATGAGCAGTTCTTC.

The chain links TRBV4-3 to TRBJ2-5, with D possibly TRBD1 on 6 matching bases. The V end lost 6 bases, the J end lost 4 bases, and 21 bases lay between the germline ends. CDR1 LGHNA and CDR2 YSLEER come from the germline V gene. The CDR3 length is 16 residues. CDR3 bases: TGCGCCAGCAGTCAAACAGGGACCTTAGCTGTAGAGACCCAGTACTTC. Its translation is CASSQTGTLAVETQYF.

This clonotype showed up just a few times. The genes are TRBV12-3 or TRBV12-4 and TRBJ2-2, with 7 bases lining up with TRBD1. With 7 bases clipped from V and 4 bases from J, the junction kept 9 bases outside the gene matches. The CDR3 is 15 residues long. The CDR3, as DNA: TGTGCCAGCACTCGACAGGGCGGTGGCACCGGGGAGCTGTTTTTT. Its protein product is CASTRQGGGTGELFF.

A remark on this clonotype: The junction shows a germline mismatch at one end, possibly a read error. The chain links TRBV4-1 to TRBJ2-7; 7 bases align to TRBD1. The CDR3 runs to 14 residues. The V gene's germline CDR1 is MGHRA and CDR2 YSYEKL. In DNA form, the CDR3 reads TGTGCCAGCAGTCAGGGGACAGTTTCCTACGAGCAGTACTTC. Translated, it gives CASSQGTVSYEQYF.

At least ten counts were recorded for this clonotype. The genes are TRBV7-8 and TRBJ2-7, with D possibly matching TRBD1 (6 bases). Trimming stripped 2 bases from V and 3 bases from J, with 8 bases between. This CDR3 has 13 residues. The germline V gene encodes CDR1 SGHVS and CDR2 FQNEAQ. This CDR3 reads CASSLRDIYEQYF. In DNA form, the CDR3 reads TGTGCCAGCAGCTTAAGGGACATCTACGAGCAGTACTTC.

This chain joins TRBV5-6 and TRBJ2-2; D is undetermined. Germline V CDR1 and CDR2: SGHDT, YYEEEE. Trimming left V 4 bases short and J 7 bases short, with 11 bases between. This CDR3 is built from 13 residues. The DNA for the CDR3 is TGTGCCAGCAGCATGCCCGTCGGCGGGGAGCTGTTTTTT. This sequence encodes CASSMPVGGELFF.